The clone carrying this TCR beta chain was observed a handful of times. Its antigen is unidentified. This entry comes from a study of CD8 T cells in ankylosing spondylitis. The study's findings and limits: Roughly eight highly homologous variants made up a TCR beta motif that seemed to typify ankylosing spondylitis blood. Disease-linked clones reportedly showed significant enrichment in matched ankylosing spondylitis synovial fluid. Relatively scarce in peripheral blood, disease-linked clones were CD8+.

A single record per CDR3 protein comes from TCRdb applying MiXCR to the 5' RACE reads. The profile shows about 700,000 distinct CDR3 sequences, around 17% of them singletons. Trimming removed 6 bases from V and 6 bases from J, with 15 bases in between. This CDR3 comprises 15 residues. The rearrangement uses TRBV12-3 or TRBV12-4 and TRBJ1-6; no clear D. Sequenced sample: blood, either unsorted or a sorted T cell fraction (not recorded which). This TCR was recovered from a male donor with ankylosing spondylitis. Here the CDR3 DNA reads TGTGCCAGCAGCTTGGCGGCCGGGAGTAATTCACCCCTCCACTTT. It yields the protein CASSLAAGSNSPLHF.